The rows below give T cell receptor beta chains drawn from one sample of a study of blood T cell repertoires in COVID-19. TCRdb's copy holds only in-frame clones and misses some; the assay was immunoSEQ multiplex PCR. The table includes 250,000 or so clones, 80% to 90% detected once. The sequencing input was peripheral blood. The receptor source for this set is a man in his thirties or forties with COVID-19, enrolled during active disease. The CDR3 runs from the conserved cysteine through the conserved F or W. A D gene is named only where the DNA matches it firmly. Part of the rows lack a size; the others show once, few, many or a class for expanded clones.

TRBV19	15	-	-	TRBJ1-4	CASRKTGIMNEKLFF	TGTGCCAGTAGAAAAACAGGGATTATGAATGAAAAACTGTTTTTT
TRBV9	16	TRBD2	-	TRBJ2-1	CASSARDAGGFNEQFF	TGTGCCAGCAGCGCCCGGGACGCGGGGGGTTTTAATGAGCAGTTCTTC
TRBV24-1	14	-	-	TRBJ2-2	CATSGQANTGELFF	TGTGCCACCAGTGGACAGGCGAACACCGGGGAGCTGTTTTTT
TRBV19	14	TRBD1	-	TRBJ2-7	CASRRTGASYEQYF	TGTGCCAGTAGGAGGACAGGGGCCTCCTACGAGCAGTACTTC
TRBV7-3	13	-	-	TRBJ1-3	CASSADRRGTIYF	TGTGCCAGCAGCGCGGACCGCCGGGGCACCATATATTTT
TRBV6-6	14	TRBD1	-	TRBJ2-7	CASSYAGTGIEQYF	TGTGCCAGCAGTTACGCCGGGACAGGGATCGAGCAGTACTTC
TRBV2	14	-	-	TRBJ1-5	CASSAVNSNQPQHF	TGTGCCAGCAGTGCAGTGAATAGCAATCAGCCCCAGCATTTT
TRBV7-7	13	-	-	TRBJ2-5	CASSSDRQETQYF	TGTGCCAGCAGCTCGGACAGACAAGAGACCCAGTACTTC
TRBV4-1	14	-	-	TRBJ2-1	CASSQAGSHNEQFF	TGCGCCAGCAGCCAAGCGGGTAGTCACAATGAGCAGTTCTTC
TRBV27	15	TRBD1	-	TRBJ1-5	CASSPGTGLNQPQHF	TGTGCCAGCAGTCCCGGGACAGGACTGAATCAGCCCCAGCATTTT
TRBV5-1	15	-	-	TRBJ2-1	CASSLEGASHNEQFF	TGCGCCAGCAGCTTGGAAGGGGCCTCCCACAATGAGCAGTTCTTC
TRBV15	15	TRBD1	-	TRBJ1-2	CATSRERGQSYGYTF	TGTGCCACCAGCAGAGAGAGGGGACAGTCCTATGGCTACACCTTC
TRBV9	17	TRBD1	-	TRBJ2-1	CASSVSPGTGGANEQFF	TGTGCCAGCAGCGTATCCCCCGGGACAGGGGGTGCAAATGAGCAGTTCTTC
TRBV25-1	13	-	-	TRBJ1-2	CASSAMGGNGYTF	TGTGCCAGCAGTGCGATGGGAGGCAATGGCTACACCTTC
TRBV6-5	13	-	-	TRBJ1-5	CASRQVDHQPQHF	TGTGCCAGCCGACAGGTAGACCATCAGCCCCAGCATTTT
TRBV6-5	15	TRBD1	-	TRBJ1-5	CASSWDRGSNQPQHF	TGTGCCAGCAGTTGGGACAGGGGAAGCAATCAGCCCCAGCATTTT
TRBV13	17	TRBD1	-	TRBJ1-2	CASSARDRGTGNYGYTF	TGTGCCAGCAGCGCCCGGGACAGGGGGACGGGTAACTATGGCTACACCTTC
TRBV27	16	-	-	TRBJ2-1	CASSPRPGETYNEQFF	TGTGCCAGCAGTCCCCGCCCTGGGGAGACCTACAATGAGCAGTTCTTC
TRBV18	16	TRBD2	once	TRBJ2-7	CASSPRGAGDSYEQYF	TGTGCCAGCTCACCCCGGGGAGCGGGGGACTCCTACGAGCAGTACTTC
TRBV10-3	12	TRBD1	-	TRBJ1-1	CAISGADRAAFF	TGTGCCATCAGTGGGGCGGACAGGGCGGCTTTCTTT
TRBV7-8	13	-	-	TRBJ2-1	CASSLDPWEELFF	TGTGCCAGCAGCTTAGACCCGTGGGAGGAATTGTTCTTC
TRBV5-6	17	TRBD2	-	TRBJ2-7	CASSLRASGSRTYEQYF	TGTGCCAGCAGCTTGCGGGCTAGCGGGAGTAGGACCTACGAGCAGTACTTC
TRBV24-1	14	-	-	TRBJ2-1	CATSDSGGIAEQFF	TGTGCCACCAGTGATTCCGGGGGTATAGCTGAGCAGTTCTTC
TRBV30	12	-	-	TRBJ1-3	CAWGITGNTIYF	TGTGCCTGGGGTATTACTGGAAACACCATATATTTT
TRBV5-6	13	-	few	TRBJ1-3	CASYRVGGNTIYF	TGTGCCTCCTACAGGGTCGGTGGAAACACCATATATTTT
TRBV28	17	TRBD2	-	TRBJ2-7	CASSLGGGRALRYEQYF	TGTGCCAGCAGTTTAGGCGGCGGGAGGGCCTTAAGGTACGAGCAGTACTTC
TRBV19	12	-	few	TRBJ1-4	CASSPAVSELFF	TGTGCCAGTAGTCCAGCGGTGTCTGAACTGTTTTTT
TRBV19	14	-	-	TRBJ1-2	CASSPRQTNYGYTF	TGTGCCAGTAGTCCCCGACAGACTAACTATGGCTACACCTTC
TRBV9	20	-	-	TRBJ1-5	CASSVPGGGTCPVGNQPQHF	TGTGCCAGCAGCGTCCCGGGGGGCGGGACATGTCCCGTTGGCAATCAGCCCCAGCATTTT
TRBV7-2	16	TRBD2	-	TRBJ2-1	CASSYPAGGYYNEQFF	TGTGCCAGCAGCTACCCAGCGGGGGGGTATTACAATGAGCAGTTCTTC
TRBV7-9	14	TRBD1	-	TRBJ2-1	CASSLEGQALKQFF	TGTGCCAGCAGCTTAGAGGGACAGGCGCTAAAGCAGTTCTTC
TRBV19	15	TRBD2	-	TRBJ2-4	CASSMAGVAKNIQYF	TGTGCCAGTAGCATGGCGGGGGTAGCCAAAAACATTCAGTACTTC
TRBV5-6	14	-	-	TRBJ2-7	CASSLTGLGWGQYF	TGTGCCAGCAGCTTGACAGGCCTAGGCTGGGGGCAGTACTTC
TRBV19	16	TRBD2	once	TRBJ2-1	CASSIASGSSYNEQFF	TGTGCCAGTAGTATAGCTAGCGGGAGCTCCTACAATGAGCAGTTCTTC
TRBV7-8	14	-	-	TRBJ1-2	CASSLERISYGYTF	TGTGCCAGCAGCTTAGAGAGGATTTCTTATGGCTACACCTTC
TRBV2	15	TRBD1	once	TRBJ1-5	CASRNDRVGNQPQHF	TGTGCCAGCAGGAATGACAGGGTTGGCAATCAGCCCCAGCATTTT
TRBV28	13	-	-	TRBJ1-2	CASSREGSYGYTF	TGTGCCAGCAGCAGGGAGGGAAGCTATGGCTACACCTTC
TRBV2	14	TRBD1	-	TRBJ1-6	CASSDDRAGSPLHF	TGTGCCAGCAGTGACGACAGGGCTGGTTCACCCCTCCACTTT
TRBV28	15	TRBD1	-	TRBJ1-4	CASSHRDRGFEKLFF	TGTGCCAGCAGCCACAGGGACAGGGGGTTTGAAAAACTGTTTTTT
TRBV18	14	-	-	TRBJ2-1	CASSPRDTLNEQFF	TGTGCCAGCTCACCCCGGGACACCCTCAATGAGCAGTTCTTC
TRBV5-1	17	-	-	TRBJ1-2	CASSFGGGEVASHGYTF	TGCGCCAGCAGCTTCGGCGGGGGCGAGGTGGCATCCCATGGCTACACCTTC
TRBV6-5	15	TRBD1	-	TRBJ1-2	CASSYSFGTGHGYTF	TGTGCCAGCAGTTACTCCTTCGGGACAGGGCATGGCTACACCTTC
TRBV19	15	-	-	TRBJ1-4	CASSFTGYPAEKLFF	TGTGCCAGTAGTTTCACAGGTTACCCGGCAGAAAAACTGTTTTTT
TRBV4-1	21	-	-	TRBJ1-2	CASSQERGIRQTLEHNYGYTF	TGCGCCAGCAGCCAAGAAAGGGGGATCAGACAGACCCTAGAGCATAACTATGGCTACACCTTC
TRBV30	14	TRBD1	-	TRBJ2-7	CAWNGPDRGPEQYF	TGTGCCTGGAATGGACCGGACAGGGGGCCCGAGCAGTACTTC
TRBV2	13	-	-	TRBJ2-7	CASSEALGQKTVF	TGTGCCAGCAGTGAAGCGTTGGGACAAAAAACTGTATTC
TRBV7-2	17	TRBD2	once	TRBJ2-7	CASSLVVGTSGSYEQYF	TGTGCCAGCAGCTTAGTGGTGGGGACTAGCGGCTCCTACGAGCAGTACTTC
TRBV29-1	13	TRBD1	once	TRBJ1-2	CSVGQGPFYGYTF	TGCAGCGTAGGACAGGGTCCCTTCTATGGCTACACCTTC
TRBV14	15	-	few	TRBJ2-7	CASSQALSRYYEQYF	TGTGCCAGCAGCCAAGCCCTTTCACGGTACTACGAGCAGTACTTC
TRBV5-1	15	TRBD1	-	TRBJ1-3	CASSPEGAAGNTIYF	TGCGCCAGCAGCCCCGAGGGGGCGGCTGGAAACACCATATATTTT
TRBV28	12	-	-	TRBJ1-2	CASNNRVEGYTF	TGTGCCAGCAACAACAGGGTGGAGGGCTACACCTTC
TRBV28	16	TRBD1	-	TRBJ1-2	CASSFWNQGQGNGYTF	TGTGCCAGCAGTTTTTGGAATCAGGGACAGGGAAACGGCTACACCTTC
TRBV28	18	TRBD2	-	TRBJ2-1	CASSFPTSLAGGLNEQFF	TGTGCCAGCAGTTTCCCCACCTCACTAGCGGGAGGGCTGAATGAGCAGTTCTTC
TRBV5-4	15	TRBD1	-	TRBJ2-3	CASSVGQTSTDTQYF	TGTGCCAGCAGCGTGGGACAGACCAGCACAGATACGCAGTATTTT
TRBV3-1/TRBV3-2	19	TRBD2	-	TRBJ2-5	CASSQASSSGRRGLETQYF	TGTGCCAGCAGCCAAGCGTCCTCTAGCGGGAGAAGAGGATTAGAGACCCAGTACTTC
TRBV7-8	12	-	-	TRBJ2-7	CASSLRAYEQYF	TGTGCCAGCAGCTTAAGAGCCTACGAGCAGTACTTC
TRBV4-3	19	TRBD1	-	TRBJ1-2	CASSQDWIPGQLANYGYTF	TGCGCCAGCAGCCAAGATTGGATCCCGGGACAGTTAGCTAACTATGGCTACACCTTC
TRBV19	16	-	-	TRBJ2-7	CASRRNREGGSYEQYF	TGTGCCAGTAGGAGAAACAGGGAAGGAGGCTCCTACGAGCAGTACTTC
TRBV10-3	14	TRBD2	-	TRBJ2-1	CAISDAGGDNEQFF	TGTGCCATCAGTGATGCGGGAGGGGACAATGAGCAGTTCTTC
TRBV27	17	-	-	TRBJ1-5	CASSFLPTGEGNQPQHF	TGTGCCAGCAGTTTCCTCCCGACGGGGGAGGGCAATCAGCCCCAGCATTTT